The 14 T cell receptor beta chains given below trace back to one sample, sequenced in a study of cytomegalovirus exposure and HLA in healthy donors. A multiplex PCR was run with 60 Vbeta primers and 13 Jbeta primers. The data were produced by immunoSEQ multiplex PCR, yet TCRdb's version contains in-frame clones alone and is incomplete. The sample includes roughly 190,000 clones, approximately 86% of them seen just once. The sequenced material came from PBMCs. The receptors derive from a woman between 18 and 29 years old in good health and CMV-seronegative.

This chain connects TRBV29-1 to TRBJ2-7; 8 bases line up with TRBD1. Per the germline V gene, CDR1 is SQVTM and CDR2 is ANQGSEA. J was trimmed by 5 bases and V by 6 bases; bases with no gene match: 3. The CDR3 is made up of 11 amino acids. Here the CDR3 DNA reads TGCAGCGTGCAGGGGGCCGACGAGCAGTACTTC. It yields the protein CSVQGADEQYF.

The V call is TRBV2, the J call TRBJ2-7, with 9 bases fitting TRBD2. The germline CDR1 and CDR2 sequences are SNHLY and FYNNEI. The CDR3 loop spans 15 amino acids. V shed 2 bases and J 4 bases; nucleotides not matched to a gene: 6. The DNA of the CDR3 is TGTGCCAGCAGTGAACCGGGACTAGCAGAATACGAGCAGTACTTC. Amino acids: CASSEPGLAEYEQYF. The variable domain in full, completed from reference TRBV2 and TRBJ2-7, reads EPEVTQTPSHQVTQMGQEVILRCVPISNHLYFYWYRQILGQKVEFLVSFYNNEISEKSEIFDDQFSVERPDGSNFTLKIRSTKLEDSAMYFCASSEPGLAEYEQYFGPGTRLTVT.

This chain connects TRBV11-3 to TRBJ2-7, with 9 bases that match TRBD2. The CDR3 is 15 amino acids. V lost 5 bases to trimming and J lost 6 bases; unmatched junction nucleotides: 11. Germline values: CDR1 SGHNT, CDR2 YENEEA. In nucleotides, the CDR3 is TGTGCCAGCAGCCCCAGGAAGCGGGAGGTTTTCGAGCAGTACTTC. This codes for CASSPRKREVFEQYF.

This sequence joins TRBV7-6 and TRBJ2-1, with a weak D call TRBD2 (6 bases). The CDR3 has 15 residues. The germline CDR1 and CDR2 sequences are SGHVS and FNYEAQ. V shed 5 bases and J shed 8 bases, with 19 bases lying between them. The CDR3 DNA reads as TGTGCCAGCAGCCTAGGACCGGGGGATGCATATGAGCAGTTCTTC. Amino acids: CASSLGPGDAYEQFF.

The rearrangement joins TRBV9 to TRBJ1-3, with 8 bases lining up with TRBD1. Looked up from germline, CDR1 is SGDLS and CDR2 is YYNGEE. After removal of 3 bases from V and 2 bases from J, the junction contained 10 bases not matched to a gene. The CDR3 is 17 amino acids. The CDR3 coding sequence is TGTGCCAGCAGCGCGTCGACAGGGGAAGTCCCTGGAAACACCATATATTTT. Its translation is CASSASTGEVPGNTIYF. The full variable domain, with the rest looked up from reference TRBV9 and TRBJ1-3, is DSGVTQTPKHLITATGQRVTLRCSPRSGDLSVYWYQQSLDQGLQFLIQYYNGEERAKGNILERFSAQQFPDLHSELNLSSLELGDSALYFCASSASTGEVPGNTIYFGEGSWLTVV.

The CDR3 DNA sequence: TGTGCCAGCAGCTTCCAGCGGGAGACGCCAGAGACCCAGTACTTC. It specifies CASSFQRETPETQYF. The chain joins TRBV5-4 to TRBJ2-5; 8 nucleotides match TRBD2. Germline trimming cut 2 bases from V and 4 bases from J; bases unmatched to any gene: 7. CDR3 length: 15 amino acids. The germline CDR1 and CDR2 sequences are SGHNT and YYREEE (reference sequence).

Only one count was recorded for this clone. J is TRBJ2-4 and V is TRBV2; 8 bases align to TRBD1. The CDR3 extends over 14 amino acids. Germline trimming cut 6 bases from V and 4 bases from J; bases unmatched to any gene: 5. Germline V gene lookup returns CDR1 SNHLY and CDR2 FYNNEI. CDR3 nucleotide sequence: TGTGCCAGCAGCGCCACAGGGGGGAAAAACATTCAGTACTTC. It specifies CASSATGGKNIQYF.

CDR3 amino acids: CATARGNYNEQFF. The CDR3 nucleotides are TGTGCCACCGCTAGAGGTAACTACAATGAGCAGTTCTTC. This chain connects TRBV6-5 to TRBJ2-1; D not resolved. The V end was cut by 10 bases, the J end by 3 bases, with 13 bases between. The CDR3 length is 13 residues. The germline V gene encodes CDR1 MNHEY and CDR2 SVGAGI.

The rearrangement links TRBV13 to TRBJ2-7, with a weak D call TRBD2 (6 bases). The length of the CDR3 is 15 residues. V lost 5 bases and J lost 4, with 18 bases in between. CDR1 is PRHDT and CDR2 is FYEKMQ in the germline V gene (reference sequence). The CDR3 bases are TGTGCCAGCAGCGCGGGATATGGGACCCCATACGAGCAGTACTTC. Amino acids: CASSAGYGTPYEQYF.

This chain links TRBV5-1 with TRBJ2-5, with 7 bases fitting TRBD1. CDR1 SGHRS and CDR2 YFSETQ come from the germline V gene. With V trimmed by 4 bases and J by 1 base, 4 bases remained unmatched. This CDR3 has 14 amino acids. The CDR3 DNA sequence: TGCGCCAGCAGCATGGGGACAGCCCAAGAGACCCAGTACTTC. Its protein is CASSMGTAQETQYF.

This clone is termed medium-sized. V is TRBV6-5 and J is TRBJ1-2, with 11 positions matching TRBD1. The CDR3 has 15 amino acids. Germline values: CDR1 MNHEY, CDR2 SVGAGI. The V segment lost 0 bases and the J segment 8 bases; nucleotides outside the gene matches: 5. CDR3 DNA sequence: TGTGCCAGCAGTTACTCACCGGACAGGGGGCACGGCTACACCTTC. Encoded protein: CASSYSPDRGHGYTF.

The chain's CDR3 is CASSETSGASYNEQFF. CDR3 nucleotide sequence: TGTGCCAGCAGTGAAACTAGCGGGGCCTCCTACAATGAGCAGTTCTTC. The chain recombines TRBV6-1 with TRBJ2-1; TRBD2 agrees at 10 bases. Per the germline V gene, CDR1 is MNHNS and CDR2 is SASEGT. This CDR3 is 16 amino acids long. The V segment lost 2 bases and the J segment 0 bases; nucleotides outside the gene matches: 1.

A word on this clone: At one boundary the junction diverges from the germline segment, which might be a read error. This chain uses TRBV6-5 with TRBJ2-7; a weak D match, TRBD2 (6 bases). Germline values: CDR1 MNHEY, CDR2 SVGAGI. CDR3 length equals 12 residues. In DNA form, the CDR3 reads TGTGCCAGCAGCTCGTACGACGGGAGTCGTCGGTTC. Its protein product is CASSSYDGSRRF.

This clone was recorded once. The chain joins TRBV6-5 to TRBJ2-3; D is perhaps TRBD1 (5 bases). Germline V lookup: CDR1 MNHEY, CDR2 SVGAGI. V shed 6 bases and J shed 2 bases, with 9 bases lying between them. CDR3 length: 13 amino acids. The DNA of the CDR3 is TGTGCCAGCAGCTCGACAGACACAGATACGCAGTATTTT. This sequence encodes CASSSTDTDTQYF.